This TCR beta chain was retrieved from a study of a mutant IDH1 vaccine in newly diagnosed glioma. Study as a whole: Investigators started vaccination 4-6 weeks after radiotherapy alone, or with temozolomide cycles.

CDR3 size: 18 residues. The junction had 9 bases not matched to a gene; V was cut back by 3 bases and J by 4 bases. Per the germline V gene, CDR1 is SGHRS and CDR2 is YFSETQ. As regards this clone: Antigen specificity is unknown.

Study findings and constraints: Induction of immune responses by the vaccine occurred in approximately 92% of patients.

Clones were read by immunoSEQ multiplex PCR, and TCRdb kept only the in-frame ones, dropping some. The sample consists of tens of thousands of clones, approximately 89% of them appearing once. Time point noted: week 23, last vaccination. The investigators gave 300 ug of mutant IDH1 20-mer peptide in each vaccine dose, together with topical imiquimod. This receptor was obtained from a woman in her forties or fifties with glioma. The J gene is TRBJ2-3, the V gene TRBV5-1; 15 nucleotides align to TRBD2. Material: PBMCs, obtained from a glioma patient whose treatment included an IDH1 peptide vaccine. CDR3 amino acids: CASSSRTSGRAGADTQYF. The CDR3 DNA is TGCGCCAGCAGCTCTAGGACTAGCGGGAGGGCCGGGGCAGATACGCAGTATTTT. The variable domain in full, completed from reference TRBV5-1 and TRBJ2-3, reads KAGVTQTPRYLIKTRGQQVTLSCSPISGHRSVSWYQQTPGQGLQFLFEYFSETQRNKGNFPGRFSGRQFSNSRSEMNVSTLELGDSALYLCASSSRTSGRAGADTQYFGPGTRLTVL.